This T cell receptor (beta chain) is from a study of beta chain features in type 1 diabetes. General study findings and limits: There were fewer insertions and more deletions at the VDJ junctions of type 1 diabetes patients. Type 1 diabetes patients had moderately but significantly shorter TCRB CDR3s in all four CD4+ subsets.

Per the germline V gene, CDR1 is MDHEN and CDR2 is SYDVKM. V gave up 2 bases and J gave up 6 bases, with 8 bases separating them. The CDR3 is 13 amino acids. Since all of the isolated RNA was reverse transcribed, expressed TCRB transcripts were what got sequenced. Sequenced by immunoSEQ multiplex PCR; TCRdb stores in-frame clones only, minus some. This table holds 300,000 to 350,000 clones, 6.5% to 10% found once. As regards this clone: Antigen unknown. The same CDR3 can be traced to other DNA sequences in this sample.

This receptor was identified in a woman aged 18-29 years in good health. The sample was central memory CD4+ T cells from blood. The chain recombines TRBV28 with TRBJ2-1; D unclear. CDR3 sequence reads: CASSLRVVNEQFF. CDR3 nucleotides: TGTGCCAGCAGTTTACGTGTAGTCAATGAGCAGTTCTTC.